This T cell receptor (beta chain) derives from a study of cytomegalovirus exposure and HLA in healthy donors. General study points: Certain sequence variants were highly shared and formed a cluster, and this cluster was likely a sequencing artifact.

Per the germline V gene, CDR1 is SGHTA and CDR2 is FQGNSA. This CDR3 comprises 12 residues. The V end lost 5 bases, the J end lost 6 bases, and 10 bases lay between the germline ends. The PCR employed 60 Vbeta primers together with 13 Jbeta primers. TCRdb keeps only in-frame clones here, not all; method: immunoSEQ multiplex PCR. The sample yields 85,000 to 130,000 clones, 79% seen once. To note about this clone: Its antigen is unknown.

This TCR was recovered from a female donor in good health and CMV-seropositive. Sequencing input: PBMCs. The gene calls are TRBV7-2 and TRBJ1-2; D call uncertain. The CDR3 here is CASSRSPHGYTF. The CDR3 DNA reads TGTGCCAGCAGCCGGTCCCCCCATGGCTACACCTTC.